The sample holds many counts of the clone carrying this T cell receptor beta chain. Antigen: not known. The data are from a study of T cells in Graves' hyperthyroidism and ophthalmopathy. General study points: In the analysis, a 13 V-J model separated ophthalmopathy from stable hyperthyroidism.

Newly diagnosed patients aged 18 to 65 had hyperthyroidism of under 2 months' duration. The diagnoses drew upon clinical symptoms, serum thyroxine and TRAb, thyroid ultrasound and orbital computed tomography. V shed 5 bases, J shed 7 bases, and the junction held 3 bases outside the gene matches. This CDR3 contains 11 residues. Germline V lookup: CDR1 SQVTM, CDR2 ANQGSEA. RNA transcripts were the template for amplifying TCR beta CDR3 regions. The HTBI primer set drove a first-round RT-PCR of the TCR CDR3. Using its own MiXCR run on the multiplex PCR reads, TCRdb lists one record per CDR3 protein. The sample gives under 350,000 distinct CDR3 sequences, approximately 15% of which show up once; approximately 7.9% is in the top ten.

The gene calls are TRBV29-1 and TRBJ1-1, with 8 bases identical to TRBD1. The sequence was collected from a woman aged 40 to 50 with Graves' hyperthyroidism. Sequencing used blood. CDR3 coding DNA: TGCAGCGTTCACAGGGGGTTTGAAGCTTTCTTT. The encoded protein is CSVHRGFEAFF.